Listed here are 9 T cell receptor beta chains from one sample, sequenced in a study of cytomegalovirus exposure and HLA in healthy donors. This PCR relied on a set of 60 Vbeta primers and 13 Jbeta primers. Clones were sequenced by immunoSEQ multiplex PCR, and TCRdb holds only the in-frame ones, with some missing. The table has around 190,000 clones, approximately 90% seen once. Sequencing was done on a sample of PBMCs. The receptor source for this set is a boy aged 2-9 years in good health and CMV-seronegative.

This clone has only a few counts. The chain has TRBV10-3 and TRBJ1-1; tentative D call: TRBD1 (6 bases). In germline, CDR1 is ENHRY, CDR2 SYGVKD. The V end was cut by 10 bases, the J end by 4 bases, with 16 bases between. The CDR3 length is 13 residues. The CDR3 loop is CASAGALGTEAFF. DNA for the CDR3: TGTGCCAGCGCAGGGGCCCTGGGCACTGAAGCTTTCTTT.

This sequence joins TRBV6-1 and TRBJ1-2, with D perhaps TRBD1 (6 bases). CDR1 MNHNS and CDR2 SASEGT come from the germline V gene. CDR3 length equals 16 residues. Trimming removed 4 bases at V and 13 bases at J, with 28 bases between. CDR3 sequence: CASSVATGYADPYCTF. CDR3 coding DNA: TGTGCCAGCAGTGTAGCAACAGGGTACGCCGATCCCTATTGCACCTTC.

As for this clone: The junction departs from germline at one end; a sequencing error may be responsible. J is TRBJ1-5 and V is TRBV7-9; tentatively, D is TRBD1 (5 bases). CDR1 is SEHNR and CDR2 is FQNEAQ in the germline V gene (reference sequence). CDR3 length: 15 residues. CDR3 in amino acids: CSSSSSGVSNQPQHF. Written as DNA, the CDR3 is TGTTCCAGCAGCTCCTCGGGGGTCAGCAATCAGCCCCAGCATTTT.

This clone was found once. This chain links TRBV14 with TRBJ2-7, with 13 bases fitting TRBD2. This CDR3 contains 19 residues. Germline assignment: CDR1 SGHDN and CDR2 FVKESK. Trimming cost V 4 bases and J 4 bases; bases outside gene matches: 16. The CDR3 DNA reads as TGTGCCAGCAGCCTTCGACAGGGACTAGCGGGATCAAGCTTTTACGAGCAGTACTTC. Translation gives CASSLRQGLAGSSFYEQYF. Drawing the rest from reference TRBV14 and TRBJ2-7, the complete variable domain is EAGVTQFPSHSVIEKGQTVTLRCDPISGHDNLYWYRRVMGKEIKFLLHFVKESKQDESGMPNNRFLAERTGGTYSTLKVQPAELEDSGVYFCASSLRQGLAGSSFYEQYFGPGTRLTVT.

The genes are TRBV4-1 and TRBJ1-4, with D perhaps matching TRBD1 (5 bases). The germline V gene encodes CDR1 MGHRA and CDR2 YSYEKL. Trimming cost V 0 bases and J 3 bases, with 11 bases left between them. This CDR3 is built from 16 residues. The CDR3 loop reads CASSQDTGWPNEKLFF. The CDR3 DNA is TGCGCCAGCAGCCAAGATACAGGATGGCCTAATGAAAAACTGTTTTTT.

The rearrangement links TRBV6-5 to TRBJ1-4, with D maybe TRBD1 (6 bases). V dropped 5 bases and J dropped 8 bases, with 15 bases sitting between them. Germline CDR1 and CDR2: MNHEY and SVGAGI. The CDR3 sequence is 14 residues long. The CDR3 bases are TGTGCCAGCAGTCGCGACAGGTTAAGCGAAAAACTGTTTTTT. Its protein product is CASSRDRLSEKLFF.

V is TRBV2 and J is TRBJ2-7; tentative D call: TRBD2 (7 bases). The CDR3 runs 14 residues. V was shortened by 6 bases and J by 4 bases, with 16 bases between the two germline ends. Germline V gene lookup returns CDR1 SNHLY and CDR2 FYNNEI. The CDR3: CASSTGRGFYEQYF. Here the CDR3 DNA reads TGTGCCAGCAGCACAGGGAGGGGATTTTACGAGCAGTACTTC.

The chain couples TRBV5-1 to TRBJ2-7; 10 bases are a match to TRBD1. There are 15 residues in the CDR3. V lost 4 bases and J lost 4; bases outside the gene matches: 8. The germline gives CDR1 SGHRS, CDR2 YFSETQ. CDR3 in amino acids: CASSPGTGVIYEQYF. CDR3 nucleotide sequence: TGCGCCAGCAGCCCCGGGACAGGGGTGATTTACGAGCAGTACTTC.

The chain uses TRBV28 and TRBJ2-2, with 9 nucleotides matching TRBD1. The CDR3 extends over 14 amino acids. Germline lookup yields CDR1 MDHEN and CDR2 SYDVKM. Unmatched junction bases numbered 6, after V lost 7 bases and J lost 6 bases. CDR3 sequence: CASIATGGPGELFF. The CDR3, as DNA: TGTGCCAGCATCGCCACAGGGGGCCCCGGGGAGCTGTTTTTT.